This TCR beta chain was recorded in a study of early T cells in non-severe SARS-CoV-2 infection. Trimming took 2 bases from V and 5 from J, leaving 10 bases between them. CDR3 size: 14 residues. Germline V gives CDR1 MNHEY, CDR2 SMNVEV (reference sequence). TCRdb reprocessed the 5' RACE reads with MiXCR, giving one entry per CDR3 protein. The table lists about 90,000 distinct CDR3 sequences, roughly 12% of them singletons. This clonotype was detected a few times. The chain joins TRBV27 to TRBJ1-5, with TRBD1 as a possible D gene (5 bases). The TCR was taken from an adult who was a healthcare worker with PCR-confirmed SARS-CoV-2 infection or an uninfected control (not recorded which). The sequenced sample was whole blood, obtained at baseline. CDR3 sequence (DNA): TGTGCCAGCAGTTTAGGCAGGGCGGATCAGCCCCAGCATTTT. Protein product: CASSLGRADQPQHF.